Presented here are 16 T cell receptor beta chains from one specimen sequenced in a study of T cells in Graves' hyperthyroidism and ophthalmopathy. RNA transcripts were the template for amplifying TCR beta CDR3 regions. The HTBI set primed first-round TCR CDR3 RT-PCR. TCRdb passed the multiplex PCR reads through MiXCR, listing each CDR3 protein once. The profile covers fewer than 550,000 distinct CDR3 sequences, with about 15% appearing a single time and almost 8% taken by the ten largest. Sequencing used blood. All receptors come from a woman younger than 35 with Graves' hyperthyroidism.

With respect to this clonotype: This may be a read error, as it is one base from a much larger clone. The chain is built from TRBV11-2 and TRBJ2-1, with 10 bases lining up with TRBD1. Germline CDR1 SGHAT, CDR2 FQNNGV. The CDR3 sequence is 19 residues long. CDR3 bases: TGTGCCAGCAGCTTAGTGCTTAGTTGGGGGACAGGGGTTTACAATGAGCTGTTCTTC. This gives the protein CASSLVLSWGTGVYNELFF.

This clonotype was seen ten or more times. The junction and the germline gene differ at one end; a read error may be behind it. This chain joins TRBV7-7 and TRBJ2-1; D gene uncertain. This CDR3 is built from 14 residues. Germline CDR1 and CDR2: SSHAT and FNYEAQ (reference sequence). The CDR3 nucleotides are TGTGCTAGCAGCTTAGAAGGCTCTGACAATGAGCAGTTCTTC. This encodes CASSLEGSDNEQFF.

This clonotype has ten or more counts. The chain combines TRBV20-1 with TRBJ1-1, with D tentatively TRBD1 (6 bases). The ends were cut back, 0 bases at V and 5 bases at J, with 19 bases in the middle. The CDR3 consists of 16 residues. Germline V gene sequence: CDR1 DFQATT, CDR2 SNEGSKA (reference sequence). The CDR3 DNA reads TGCAGTGCTAGAGACCCATCGCATGGGGGCCGGACTGAAGCTTTCTTT. Encoded protein: CSARDPSHGGRTEAFF.

This sequence joins TRBV12-3 or TRBV12-4 and TRBJ2-5; a possible D gene is TRBD2 (5 bases). The CDR3 is made up of 12 amino acids. Trimming cost V 6 bases and J 9 bases, with 14 bases left between them. CDR3: CASSTSPEAQYF. CDR3 sequence (DNA): TGTGCCAGCAGCACTAGTCCGGAGGCCCAGTACTTC.

This clonotype was detected ten times or more. V is TRBV7-9 and J is TRBJ1-1; D gene uncertain. Trimming cost V 5 bases and J 2 bases, with 15 bases left between them. This CDR3 has 15 residues. Germline V gene sequence: CDR1 SEHNR, CDR2 FQNEAQ (reference sequence). The CDR3 nucleotides read TGTGCCAGCAGCACGGCACGGGGAGGAAACACTGAAGCTTTCTTT. Its protein product is CASSTARGGNTEAFF. The variable domain in full, completed from reference TRBV7-9 and TRBJ1-1, reads DTGVSQNPRHKITKRGQNVTFRCDPISEHNRLYWYRQTLGQGPEFLTYFQNEAQLEKSRLLSDRFSAERPKGSFSTLEIQRTEQGDSAMYLCASSTARGGNTEAFFGQGTRLTVV.

The chain carries TRBV20-1 and TRBJ2-3; 12 bases match TRBD2. CDR3 length: 15 residues. Germline V gene lookup returns CDR1 DFQATT and CDR2 SNEGSKA (reference sequence). V was pared by 0 bases and J by 3 bases, with 1 base of the junction left unmatched. CDR3 in DNA: TGCAGTGCTAGAGACACTAGCGGGGGGACAGATACGCAGTATTTT. Translation: CSARDTSGGTDTQYF.

This clonotype was counted ten times or more. The chain links TRBV7-2 to TRBJ1-2, with D perhaps TRBD1 (6 bases). CDR1 is SGHTA, CDR2 FQGNSA, per germline. The V end was cut by 4 bases, the J end by 4 bases, with 19 bases between. This CDR3 is built from 16 residues. DNA for the CDR3: TGTGCCAGCAGCTCCACTGGGCAGGGGCTGGGCTATGGCTACACCTTC. Its protein is CASSSTGQGLGYGYTF.

This clonotype was found many times. The chain combines TRBV7-9 with TRBJ2-2, with 7 bases identical to TRBD2. Per the germline V gene, CDR1 is SEHNR and CDR2 is FQNEAQ (reference sequence). There are 16 residues in the CDR3. The V segment lost 5 bases and the J segment 2 bases; nucleotides outside the gene matches: 8. The CDR3 sequence is CASSPLGGENTGELFF. The DNA of the CDR3 is TGTGCCAGCAGCCCCCTGGGGGGGGAAAACACCGGGGAGCTGTTTTTT.

This clonotype was counted at least ten times. The chain combines TRBV18 with TRBJ1-1; 7 nucleotides agree with TRBD1. After removal of 6 bases from V and 3 bases from J, the junction contained 10 bases not matched to a gene. This CDR3 is 15 amino acids long. Germline CDR1 reads KGHSH; CDR2 reads LQKENI. The CDR3 loop reads CASSYEGGAYTEAFF. The CDR3 region has the DNA TGTGCCAGCTCCTACGAAGGGGGCGCCTACACTGAAGCTTTCTTT.

Many counts were recorded for this clonotype. The chain links TRBV6-1 to TRBJ2-3; TRBD2 matches 9 bases. V dropped 6 bases and J dropped 2; count of bases not matched to a gene: 6. This CDR3 comprises 15 residues. CDR1 is MNHNS and CDR2 is SASEGT in the germline V gene. The CDR3 region has the DNA TGTGCCAGCAGAGATAGCGGGAGTTTCACAGATACGCAGTATTTT. Amino acid sequence: CASRDSGSFTDTQYF.

In this sample, this clonotype turned up a few times. The V call is TRBV5-4, the J call TRBJ2-6; D is possibly TRBD1 (5 bases). Germline V lookup: CDR1 SGHNT, CDR2 YYREEE (reference sequence). Trimming took 0 bases from V and 4 from J, leaving 5 bases between them. CDR3 length: 14 residues. The CDR3 here is CASSLEGGANVLTF. The CDR3 DNA follows: TGTGCCAGCAGCTTGGAGGGGGGGGCCAACGTCCTGACTTTC.

This clonotype was seen at least ten times. This chain connects TRBV20-1 to TRBJ1-4; possible D gene TRBD1, 6 bases. The V gene lost 3 bases and the J gene lost 11 bases, with 13 bases spanning the gap. Germline V gene lookup returns CDR1 DFQATT and CDR2 SNEGSKA (reference sequence). There are 12 residues in the CDR3. CDR3: CSARLGAGKLFF. Here the CDR3 DNA reads TGCAGTGCTAGGCTGGGGGCCGGGAAACTGTTTTTT.

The sample holds many counts of this clonotype. This chain joins TRBV6-1 and TRBJ1-1, with 11 bases matching TRBD1. The germline gives CDR1 MNHNS, CDR2 SASEGT. V lost 6 bases, J lost 7 bases, and 7 bases stayed unmatched. This CDR3 contains 14 residues. This CDR3 reads CASRKGQGAIEAFF. CDR3 coding DNA: TGTGCCAGCAGAAAAGGACAGGGGGCGATTGAAGCTTTCTTT.

As concerns this clonotype: Since a much larger clone is just one base distant, this may be a read error. V usage is TRBV20-1 and J usage is TRBJ1-5, with D possibly being TRBD1 (6 bases). CDR3 length: 14 amino acids. V lost 5 bases and J 4 bases, leaving 15 bases between the germline ends. Germline V CDR1 and CDR2: DFQATT, SNEGSKA (reference sequence). The CDR3 sequence: CSAAGERRNQPQHF. CDR3 DNA sequence: TGCAGTGCTGCAGGGGAGAGGAGAAATCAGCCCCAGCATTTT.

This clonotype was seen ten or more times. The gene calls are TRBV28 and TRBJ2-7; no reliable D call. The CDR3 loop spans 14 amino acids. The germline gives CDR1 MDHEN, CDR2 SYDVKM. V lost 0 bases and J lost 2, with 8 bases in between. The CDR3 DNA reads TGTGCCAGCAGTTTATGTTTCCCTCCCTACGAGCAGTACTTC. It codes for CASSLCFPPYEQYF.

In its sample, this clonotype was seen many times. The V call is TRBV7-3, the J call TRBJ2-7, with TRBD2 matching over 8 bases. The junction had 15 bases not matched to a gene; V was cut back by 2 bases and J by 6 bases. Germline loops: CDR1 SGHTA, CDR2 FQGTGA. The CDR3 covers 17 residues. CDR3 sequence (DNA): TGTGCCAGCAGCTTAGGTACTAGCGGACCTCTCGGGAGCGAGCAGTACTTC. This gives the protein CASSLGTSGPLGSEQYF.